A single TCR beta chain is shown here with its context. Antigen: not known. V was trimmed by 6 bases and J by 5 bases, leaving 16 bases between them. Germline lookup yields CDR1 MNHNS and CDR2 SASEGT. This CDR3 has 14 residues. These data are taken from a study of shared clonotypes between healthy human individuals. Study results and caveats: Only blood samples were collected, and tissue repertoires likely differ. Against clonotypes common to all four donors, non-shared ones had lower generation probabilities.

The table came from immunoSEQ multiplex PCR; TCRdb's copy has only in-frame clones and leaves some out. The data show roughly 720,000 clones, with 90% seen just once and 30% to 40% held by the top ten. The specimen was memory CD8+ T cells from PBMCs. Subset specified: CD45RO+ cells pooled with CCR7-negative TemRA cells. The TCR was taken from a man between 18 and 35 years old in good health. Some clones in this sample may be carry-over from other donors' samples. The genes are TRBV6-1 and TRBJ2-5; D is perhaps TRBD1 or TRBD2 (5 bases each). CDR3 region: CASRTRGAGETQYF. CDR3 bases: TGTGCCAGCAGGACACGGGGAGCAGGGGAGACCCAGTACTTC.